The rows below give T cell receptor beta chains drawn from one sample of a study of cytomegalovirus exposure and HLA in healthy donors. Measured with immunoSEQ multiplex PCR; TCRdb has only the in-frame clones, and not every one. The sample lists under 200,000 clones; 81% were seen once. The sample was PBMCs. These receptors all come from a man aged 35 to 55 in good health and CMV-seropositive. CDR3s include the opening cysteine and the closing phenylalanine or tryptophan. A D gene is named only where the DNA matches it firmly. Part of the rows lack a size; the others show once, few, many or a class for expanded clones.

J: TRBJ2-7; V: TRBV7-2; length: 14; size: NA; D: NA; CDR3: CASSNRDTNYEQYF; DNA: TGTGCCAGCAGCAACCGGGACACCAATTACGAGCAGTACTTC
J: TRBJ2-3; V: TRBV7-9; length: 15; size: NA; D: TRBD2; CDR3: CASSRLAGVADTQYF; DNA: TGTGCCAGCAGCCGACTAGCGGGGGTTGCGGATACGCAGTATTTT
J: TRBJ1-2; V: TRBV2; length: 14; size: NA; D: NA; CDR3: CASSEDRTGYGYTF; DNA: TGTGCCAGCAGTGAAGACAGGACCGGCTATGGCTACACCTTC
J: TRBJ2-1; V: TRBV6-5; length: 14; size: NA; D: TRBD1; CDR3: CASSPDRVVNEQFF; DNA: TGTGCCAGCAGTCCCGACAGGGTAGTCAATGAGCAGTTCTTC
J: TRBJ2-5; V: TRBV5-1; length: 15; size: NA; D: TRBD1; CDR3: CASSLAGTVRETQYF; DNA: TGCGCCAGCAGCTTGGCCGGGACAGTCAGGGAGACCCAGTACTTC
J: TRBJ2-7; V: TRBV1; length: 22; size: NA; D: NA; CDR3: CTSSQDLTLGLAGEQSSYEQYF; DNA: TGCACCAGCAGCCAAGATCTAACGCTGGGACTAGCGGGAGAGCAGAGCTCCTACGAGCAGTACTTC
J: TRBJ2-7; V: TRBV5-1; length: 14; size: NA; D: TRBD1; CDR3: CASSIGTGRYEQYF; DNA: TGCGCCAGCAGCATCGGGACAGGGAGGTACGAGCAGTACTTC
J: TRBJ2-1; V: TRBV6-6; length: 14; size: NA; D: TRBD2; CDR3: CASSRGGATVEQFF; DNA: TGTGCCAGCAGTCGCGGGGGGGCCACGGTTGAGCAGTTCTTC
J: TRBJ2-1; V: TRBV4-2; length: 16; size: NA; D: TRBD2; CDR3: CASSQDRGRAFGEQFF; DNA: TGTGCCAGCAGCCAAGATCGCGGGAGGGCCTTTGGTGAGCAGTTCTTC
J: TRBJ1-2; V: TRBV10-3; length: 17; size: NA; D: NA; CDR3: CAISARPEGVDNYGYTF; DNA: TGTGCCATCAGCGCCCGCCCTGAGGGGGTGGACAACTATGGCTACACCTTC
J: TRBJ1-2; V: TRBV18; length: 13; size: NA; D: NA; CDR3: CASSPPEGRGYTF; DNA: TGTGCCAGCTCACCACCGGAGGGACGTGGCTACACCTTC
J: TRBJ1-5; V: TRBV6-5; length: 13; size: NA; D: NA; CDR3: CASRDEQGWPQHF; DNA: TGTGCCAGCAGGGATGAACAGGGCTGGCCCCAGCATTTT
J: TRBJ2-3; V: TRBV5-6; length: 16; size: few; D: NA; CDR3: CASSLLRGLGTDTQYF; DNA: TGTGCCAGCAGCTTGTTGCGGGGACTCGGCACAGATACGCAGTATTTT
J: TRBJ1-5; V: TRBV6-1; length: 13; size: NA; D: TRBD1; CDR3: CASMTGIGQPQHF; DNA: TGTGCCAGCATGACAGGGATTGGTCAGCCCCAGCATTTT
J: TRBJ1-5; V: TRBV7-8; length: 15; size: NA; D: NA; CDR3: CASSLASGFNQPQHF; DNA: TGTGCCAGCAGCTTAGCGTCAGGGTTTAATCAGCCCCAGCATTTT
J: TRBJ1-3; V: TRBV18; length: 17; size: NA; D: NA; CDR3: CASSLQRGRPSGNTIYF; DNA: TGTGCCAGCTCACTACAGCGGGGCAGGCCCTCTGGAAACACCATATATTTT
J: TRBJ2-7; V: TRBV9; length: 15; size: NA; D: TRBD1; CDR3: CASSLGQGATYEQYF; DNA: TGTGCCAGCAGCTTGGGACAGGGGGCTACCTACGAGCAGTACTTC
J: TRBJ2-5; V: TRBV7-9; length: 14; size: NA; D: NA; CDR3: CASSLISGQETQYF; DNA: TGTGCCAGCAGCTTAATTTCCGGGCAAGAGACCCAGTACTTC
J: TRBJ1-1; V: TRBV5-8; length: 16; size: NA; D: TRBD1; CDR3: CASSQGQGGRDTEAFF; DNA: TGTGCCAGCAGCCAGGGACAGGGGGGACGGGACACTGAAGCTTTCTTT
J: TRBJ2-5; V: TRBV6-1; length: 16; size: once; D: NA; CDR3: CASSDWGQAGQETQYF; DNA: TGTGCCAGCAGTGATTGGGGACAAGCAGGCCAAGAGACCCAGTACTTC
J: TRBJ1-5; V: TRBV10-3; length: 13; size: NA; D: NA; CDR3: CATALTGNQPQHF; DNA: TGTGCCACCGCGCTGACAGGTAATCAGCCCCAGCATTTT
J: TRBJ2-1; V: TRBV5-1; length: 19; size: NA; D: TRBD2; CDR3: CASSLAPPAGGGGHNEQFF; DNA: TGCGCCAGCAGCTTGGCTCCACCAGCGGGGGGAGGTGGGCACAATGAGCAGTTCTTC
J: TRBJ1-1; V: TRBV6-1; length: 15; size: NA; D: NA; CDR3: CASSDGGQGSTEAFF; DNA: TGTGCCAGCAGCGACGGTGGCCAGGGTAGCACTGAAGCTTTCTTT
J: TRBJ1-2; V: TRBV2; length: 14; size: once; D: NA; CDR3: CASSEAGAAYGYTF; DNA: TGTGCCAGCAGTGAAGCGGGGGCAGCCTATGGCTACACCTTC
J: TRBJ1-1; V: TRBV6-1; length: 13; size: few; D: NA; CDR3: CASSESMNTEAFF; DNA: TGTGCCAGCAGTGAAAGCATGAACACTGAAGCTTTCTTT
J: TRBJ2-5; V: TRBV21-1; length: 16; size: NA; D: NA; CDR3: CASSQRQGRSNETQYF; DNA: TGTGCCAGCAGCCAGAGACAGGGACGGTCCAACGAGACCCAGTACTTC
J: TRBJ1-3; V: TRBV10-3; length: 14; size: many; D: NA; CDR3: CAIKRVVSGNTIYF; DNA: TGTGCCATCAAGAGGGTGGTGTCTGGAAACACCATATATTTT